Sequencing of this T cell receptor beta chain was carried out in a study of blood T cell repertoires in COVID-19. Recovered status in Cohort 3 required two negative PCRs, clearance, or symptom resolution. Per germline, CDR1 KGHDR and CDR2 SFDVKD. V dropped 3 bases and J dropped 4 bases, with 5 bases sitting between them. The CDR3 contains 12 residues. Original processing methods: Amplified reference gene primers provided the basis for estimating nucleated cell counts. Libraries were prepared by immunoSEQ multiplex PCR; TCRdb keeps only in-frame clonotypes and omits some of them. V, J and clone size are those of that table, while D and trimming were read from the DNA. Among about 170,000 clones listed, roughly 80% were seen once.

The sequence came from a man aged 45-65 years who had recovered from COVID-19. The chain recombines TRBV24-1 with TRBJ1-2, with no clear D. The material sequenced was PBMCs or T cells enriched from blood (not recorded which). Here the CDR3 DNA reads TGTGCCACCAGTGATACGGGCTATGGCTACACCTTC. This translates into CATSDTGYGYTF.